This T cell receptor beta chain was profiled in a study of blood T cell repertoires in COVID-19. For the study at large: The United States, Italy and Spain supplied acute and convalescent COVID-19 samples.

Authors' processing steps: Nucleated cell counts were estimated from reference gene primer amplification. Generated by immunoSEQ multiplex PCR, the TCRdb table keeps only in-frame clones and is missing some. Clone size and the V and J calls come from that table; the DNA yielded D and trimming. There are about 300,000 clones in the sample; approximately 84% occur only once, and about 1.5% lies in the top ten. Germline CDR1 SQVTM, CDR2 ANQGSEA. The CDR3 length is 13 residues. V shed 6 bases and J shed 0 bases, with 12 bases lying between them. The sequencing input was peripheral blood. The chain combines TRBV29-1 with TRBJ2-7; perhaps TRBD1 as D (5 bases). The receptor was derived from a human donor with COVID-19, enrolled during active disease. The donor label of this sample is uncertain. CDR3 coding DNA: TGCAGCGTCAGACAGCGCGCCTCCTACGAGCAGTACTTC. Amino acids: CSVRQRASYEQYF.